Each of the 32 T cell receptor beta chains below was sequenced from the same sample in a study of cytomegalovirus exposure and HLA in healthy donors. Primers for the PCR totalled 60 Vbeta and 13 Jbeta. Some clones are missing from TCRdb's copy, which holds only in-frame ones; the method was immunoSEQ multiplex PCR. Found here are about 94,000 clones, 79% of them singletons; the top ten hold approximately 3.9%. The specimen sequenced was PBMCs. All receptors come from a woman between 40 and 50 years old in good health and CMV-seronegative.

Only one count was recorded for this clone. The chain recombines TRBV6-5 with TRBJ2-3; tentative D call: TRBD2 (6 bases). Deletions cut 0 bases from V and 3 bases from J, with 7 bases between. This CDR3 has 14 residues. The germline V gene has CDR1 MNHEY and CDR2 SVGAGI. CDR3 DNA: TGTGCCAGCAGTTACTCCGGAGGGACAGATACGCAGTATTTT. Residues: CASSYSGGTDTQYF.

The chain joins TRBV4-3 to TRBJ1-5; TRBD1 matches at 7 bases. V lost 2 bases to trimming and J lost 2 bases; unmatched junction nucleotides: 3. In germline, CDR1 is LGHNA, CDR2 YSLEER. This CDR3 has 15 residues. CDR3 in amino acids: CASSQTTGGNQPQHF. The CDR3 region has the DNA TGCGCCAGCAGCCAAACCACAGGGGGCAATCAGCCCCAGCATTTT.

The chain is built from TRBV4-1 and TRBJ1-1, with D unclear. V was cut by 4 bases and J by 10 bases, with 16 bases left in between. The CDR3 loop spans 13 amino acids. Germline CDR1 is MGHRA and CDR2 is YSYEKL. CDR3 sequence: CASSPAEGFGAFF. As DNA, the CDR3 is TGCGCCAGCAGCCCCGCTGAGGGCTTCGGAGCTTTCTTT.

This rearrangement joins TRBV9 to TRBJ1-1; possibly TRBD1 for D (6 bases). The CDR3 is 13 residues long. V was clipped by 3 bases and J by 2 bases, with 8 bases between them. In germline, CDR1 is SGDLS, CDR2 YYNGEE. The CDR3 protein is CASSADSNTEAFF. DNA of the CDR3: TGTGCCAGCAGCGCGGACAGCAACACTGAAGCTTTCTTT.

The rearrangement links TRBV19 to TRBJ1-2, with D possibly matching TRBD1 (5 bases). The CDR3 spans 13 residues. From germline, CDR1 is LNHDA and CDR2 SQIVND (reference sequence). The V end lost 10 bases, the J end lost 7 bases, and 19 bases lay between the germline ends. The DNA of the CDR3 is TGTGCCAACCTCCGGGCAGGGATGGGTGGCTACACCTTC. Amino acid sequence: CANLRAGMGGYTF. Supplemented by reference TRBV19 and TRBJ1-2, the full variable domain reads DGGITQSPKYLFRKEGQNVTLSCEQNLNHDAMYWYRQDPGQGLRLIYYSQIVNDFQKGDIAEGYSVSREKKESFPLTVTSAQKNPTAFYLCANLRAGMGGYTFGSGTRLTVV.

CDR3 bases: TGTGCCAGTAGAAACCCGGGACAGGGTTATAATCAGCCCCAGCATTTT. Its translation is CASRNPGQGYNQPQHF. This chain uses TRBV19 with TRBJ1-5; 9 nucleotides agree with TRBD1. Germline loops: CDR1 LNHDA, CDR2 SQIVND (reference sequence). The CDR3 length is 16 residues. Unmatched junction bases numbered 10, after V lost 6 bases and J lost 4 bases. The entire variable domain, with the rest obtained from reference TRBV19 and TRBJ1-5, is as follows: DGGITQSPKYLFRKEGQNVTLSCEQNLNHDAMYWYRQDPGQGLRLIYYSQIVNDFQKGDIAEGYSVSREKKESFPLTVTSAQKNPTAFYLCASRNPGQGYNQPQHFGDGTRLSIL.

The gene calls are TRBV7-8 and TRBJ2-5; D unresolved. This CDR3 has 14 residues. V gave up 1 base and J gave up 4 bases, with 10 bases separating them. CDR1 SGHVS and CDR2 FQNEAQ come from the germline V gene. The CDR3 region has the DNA TGTGCCAGCAGCTTAGTGCGGTTTATAGAGACCCAGTACTTC. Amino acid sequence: CASSLVRFIETQYF.

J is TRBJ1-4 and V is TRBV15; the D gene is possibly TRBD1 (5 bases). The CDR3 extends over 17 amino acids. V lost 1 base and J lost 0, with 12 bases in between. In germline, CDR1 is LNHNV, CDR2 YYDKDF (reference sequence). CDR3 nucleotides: TGTGCCACCAGCAGAGGGAGCGGGGGGACAACTAATGAAAAACTGTTTTTT. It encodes CATSRGSGGTTNEKLFF.

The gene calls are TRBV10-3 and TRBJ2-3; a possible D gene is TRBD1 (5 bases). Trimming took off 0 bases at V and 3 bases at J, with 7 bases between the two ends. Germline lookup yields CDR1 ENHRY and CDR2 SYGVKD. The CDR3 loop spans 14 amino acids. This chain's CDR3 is CAISESRQTDTQYF. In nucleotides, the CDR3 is TGTGCCATCAGTGAGTCTCGACAGACAGATACGCAGTATTTT.

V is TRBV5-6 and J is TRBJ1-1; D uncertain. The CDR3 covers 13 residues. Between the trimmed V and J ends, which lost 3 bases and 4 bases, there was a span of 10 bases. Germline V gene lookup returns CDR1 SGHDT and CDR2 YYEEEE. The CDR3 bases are TGTGCCAGCAGCTCGGCGCGGGGCACTGAAGCTTTCTTT. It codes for CASSSARGTEAFF. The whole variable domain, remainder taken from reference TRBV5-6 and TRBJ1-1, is DAGVTQSPTHLIKTRGQQVTLRCSPKSGHDTVSWYQQALGQGPQFIFQYYEEEERQRGNFPDRFSGHQFPNYSSELNVNALLLGDSALYLCASSSARGTEAFFGQGTRLTVV.

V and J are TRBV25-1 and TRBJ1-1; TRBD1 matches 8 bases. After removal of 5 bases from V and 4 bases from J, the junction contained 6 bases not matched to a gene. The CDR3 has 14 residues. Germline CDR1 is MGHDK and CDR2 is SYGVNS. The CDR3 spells CASSSRGRGTEAFF. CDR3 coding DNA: TGTGCCAGCAGTAGCAGGGGGCGAGGCACTGAAGCTTTCTTT.

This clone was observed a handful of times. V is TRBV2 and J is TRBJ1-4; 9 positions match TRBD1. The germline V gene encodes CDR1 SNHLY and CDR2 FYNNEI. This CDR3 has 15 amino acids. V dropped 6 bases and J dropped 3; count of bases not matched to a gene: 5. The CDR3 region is CASRVQGAANEKLFF. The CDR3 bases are TGTGCCAGCAGGGTACAGGGGGCGGCTAATGAAAAACTGTTTTTT. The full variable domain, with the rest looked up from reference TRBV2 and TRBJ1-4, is EPEVTQTPSHQVTQMGQEVILRCVPISNHLYFYWYRQILGQKVEFLVSFYNNEISEKSEIFDDQFSVERPDGSNFTLKIRSTKLEDSAMYFCASRVQGAANEKLFFGSGTQLSVL.

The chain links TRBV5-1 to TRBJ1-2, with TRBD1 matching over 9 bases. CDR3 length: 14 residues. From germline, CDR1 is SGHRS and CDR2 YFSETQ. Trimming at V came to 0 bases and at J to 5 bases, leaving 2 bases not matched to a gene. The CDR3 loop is CASSLGTGVYGYTF. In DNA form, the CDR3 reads TGCGCCAGCAGCTTGGGGACAGGGGTATATGGCTACACCTTC.

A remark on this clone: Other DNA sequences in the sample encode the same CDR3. CDR3 sequence (DNA): TGTGCCAGCTCACCTTCTAGCGGAACTAGCACAGATACGCAGTATTTT. Residues: CASSPSSGTSTDTQYF. The rearrangement links TRBV18 to TRBJ2-3; TRBD2 agrees at 7 bases. CDR1 is KGHSH, CDR2 LQKENI, per germline. After removal of 3 bases from V and 0 bases from J, the junction contained 6 bases not matched to a gene. This CDR3 region has 16 residues.

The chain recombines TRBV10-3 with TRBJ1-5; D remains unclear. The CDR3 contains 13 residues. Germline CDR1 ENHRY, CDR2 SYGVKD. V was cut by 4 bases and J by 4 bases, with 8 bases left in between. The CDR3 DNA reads TGTGCCATCAGTGGGCAGAATAATCAGCCCCAGCATTTT. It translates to CAISGQNNQPQHF.

The CDR3 sequence is CASRQASSYEQYF. CDR3 sequence (DNA): TGTGCCAGCAGGCAGGCGAGCTCCTACGAGCAGTACTTC. The V and J genes are TRBV6-5 and TRBJ2-7; D ambiguous. The CDR3 runs to 13 residues. CDR1 and CDR2 (germline): MNHEY, SVGAGI. V lost 6 bases and J 0 bases, leaving 9 bases between the germline ends.

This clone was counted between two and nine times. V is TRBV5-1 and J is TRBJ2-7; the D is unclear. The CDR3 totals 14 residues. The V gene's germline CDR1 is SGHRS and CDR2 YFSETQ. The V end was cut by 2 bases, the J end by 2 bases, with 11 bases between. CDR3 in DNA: TGCGCCAGCAGCTTAACACTACCACCCTACGAGCAGTACTTC. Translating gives CASSLTLPPYEQYF.

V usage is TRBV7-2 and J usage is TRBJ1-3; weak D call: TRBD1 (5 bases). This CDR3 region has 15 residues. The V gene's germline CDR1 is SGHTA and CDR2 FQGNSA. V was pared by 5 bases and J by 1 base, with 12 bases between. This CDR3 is CASSGGTKSGNTIYF. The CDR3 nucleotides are TGTGCCAGCAGCGGCGGGACTAAGTCTGGAAACACCATATATTTT.

The CDR3 nucleotides are TGTGCCAGTAGTATAGTATCGGGTGAGAACACTGAAGCTTTCTTT. Translating it yields CASSIVSGENTEAFF. V is TRBV19 and J is TRBJ1-1; D is unclear. Per the germline V gene, CDR1 is LNHDA and CDR2 is SQIVND (reference sequence). The ends were cut back, 1 base at V and 1 base at J, with 10 bases in the middle. The CDR3 spans 15 residues.

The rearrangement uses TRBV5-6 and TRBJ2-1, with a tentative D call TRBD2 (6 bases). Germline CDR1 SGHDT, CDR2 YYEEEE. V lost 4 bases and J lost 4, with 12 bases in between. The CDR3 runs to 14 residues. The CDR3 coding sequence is TGTGCCAGCAGCCATAGCGGCGGTTACAATGAGCAGTTCTTC. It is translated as CASSHSGGYNEQFF.

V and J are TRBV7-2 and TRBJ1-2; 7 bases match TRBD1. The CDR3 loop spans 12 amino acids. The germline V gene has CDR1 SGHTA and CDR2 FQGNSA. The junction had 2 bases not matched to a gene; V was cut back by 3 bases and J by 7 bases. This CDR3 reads CASSLTGFGYTF. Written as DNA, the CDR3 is TGTGCCAGCAGCTTGACAGGGTTTGGCTACACCTTC.

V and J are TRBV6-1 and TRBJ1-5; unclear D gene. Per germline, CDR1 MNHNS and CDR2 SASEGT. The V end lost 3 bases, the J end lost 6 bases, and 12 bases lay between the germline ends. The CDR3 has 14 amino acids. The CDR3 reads CASSEFAGPQPQHF. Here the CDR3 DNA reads TGTGCCAGCAGTGAGTTCGCGGGCCCTCAGCCCCAGCATTTT.

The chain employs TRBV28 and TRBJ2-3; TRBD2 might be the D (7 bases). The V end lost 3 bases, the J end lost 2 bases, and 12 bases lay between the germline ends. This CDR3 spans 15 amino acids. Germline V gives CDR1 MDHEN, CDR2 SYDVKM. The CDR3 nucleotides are TGTGCCAGCAGTTTCGCGGGGGCACCCACAGATACGCAGTATTTT. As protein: CASSFAGAPTDTQYF.

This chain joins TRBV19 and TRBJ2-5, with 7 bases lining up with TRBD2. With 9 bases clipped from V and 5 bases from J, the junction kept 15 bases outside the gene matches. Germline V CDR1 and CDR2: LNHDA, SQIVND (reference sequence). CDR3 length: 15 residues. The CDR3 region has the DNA TGTGCCAGGGTTGACTGGGACTACCCCCGGGAGACCCAGTACTTC. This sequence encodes CARVDWDYPRETQYF.

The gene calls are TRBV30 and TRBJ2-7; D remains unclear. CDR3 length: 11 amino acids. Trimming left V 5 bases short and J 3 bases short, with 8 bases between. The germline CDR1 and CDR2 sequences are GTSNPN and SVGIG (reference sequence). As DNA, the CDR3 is TGTGCCTGGCGATCGGGCTACGAGCAGTACTTC. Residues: CAWRSGYEQYF.

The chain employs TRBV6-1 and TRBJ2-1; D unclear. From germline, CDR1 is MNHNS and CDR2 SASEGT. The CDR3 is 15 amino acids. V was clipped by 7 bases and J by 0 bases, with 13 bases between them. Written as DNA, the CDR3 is TGTGCCAGCACCGTCGCAGTTAACTCCTACAATGAGCAGTTCTTC. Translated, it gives CASTVAVNSYNEQFF.

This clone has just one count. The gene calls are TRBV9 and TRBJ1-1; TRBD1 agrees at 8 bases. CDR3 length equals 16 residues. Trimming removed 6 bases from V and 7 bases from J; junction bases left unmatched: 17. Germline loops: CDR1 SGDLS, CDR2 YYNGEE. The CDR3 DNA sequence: TGTGCCAGCACTCCGCGCCTTTCCGGGACAGGAGATGAAGCTTTCTTT. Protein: CASTPRLSGTGDEAFF. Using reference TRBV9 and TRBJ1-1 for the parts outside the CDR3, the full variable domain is DSGVTQTPKHLITATGQRVTLRCSPRSGDLSVYWYQQSLDQGLQFLIQYYNGEERAKGNILERFSAQQFPDLHSELNLSSLELGDSALYFCASTPRLSGTGDEAFFGQGTRLTVV.

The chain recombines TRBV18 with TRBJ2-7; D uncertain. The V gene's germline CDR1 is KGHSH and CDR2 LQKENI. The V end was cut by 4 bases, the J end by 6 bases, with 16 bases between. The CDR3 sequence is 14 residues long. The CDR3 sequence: CASSQLRTQPEQYF. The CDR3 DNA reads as TGTGCCAGCTCACAACTAAGAACGCAACCCGAGCAGTACTTC. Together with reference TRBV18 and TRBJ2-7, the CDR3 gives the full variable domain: NAGVMQNPRHLVRRRGQEARLRCSPMKGHSHVYWYRQLPEEGLKFMVYLQKENIIDESGMPKERFSAEFPKEGPSILRIQQVVRGDSAAYFCASSQLRTQPEQYFGPGTRLTVT.

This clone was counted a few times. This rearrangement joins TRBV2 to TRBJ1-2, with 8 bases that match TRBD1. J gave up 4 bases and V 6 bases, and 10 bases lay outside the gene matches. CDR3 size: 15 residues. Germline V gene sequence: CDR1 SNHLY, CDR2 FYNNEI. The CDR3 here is CASSPDRDEGYGYTF. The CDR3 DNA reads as TGTGCCAGCAGCCCGGACAGGGATGAAGGCTATGGCTACACCTTC.

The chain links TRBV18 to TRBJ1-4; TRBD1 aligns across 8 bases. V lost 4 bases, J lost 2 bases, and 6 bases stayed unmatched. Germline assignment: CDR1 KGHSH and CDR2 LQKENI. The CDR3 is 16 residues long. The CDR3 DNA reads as TGTGCCAGCTCACAAATGACAGGGGCGACTAATGAAAAACTGTTTTTT. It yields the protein CASSQMTGATNEKLFF.

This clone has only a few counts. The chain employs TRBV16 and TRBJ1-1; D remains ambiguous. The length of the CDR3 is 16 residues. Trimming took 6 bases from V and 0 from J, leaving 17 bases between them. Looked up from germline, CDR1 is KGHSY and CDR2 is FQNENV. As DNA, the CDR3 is TGTGCCAGCAGTGGTCCAAACGGGGTTTTGAACACTGAAGCTTTCTTT. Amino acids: CASSGPNGVLNTEAFF.

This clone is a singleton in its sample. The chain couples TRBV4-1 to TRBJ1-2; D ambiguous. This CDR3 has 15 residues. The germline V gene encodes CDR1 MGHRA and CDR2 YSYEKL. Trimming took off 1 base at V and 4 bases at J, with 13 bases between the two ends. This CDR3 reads CASSQVLEITYGYTF. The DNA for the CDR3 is TGCGCCAGCAGCCAAGTTTTGGAGATTACCTATGGCTACACCTTC.